Each of the 4 T cell receptor beta chains below was sequenced from the same sample in a study of blood T cell repertoires in COVID-19. Clones were read by immunoSEQ multiplex PCR, and TCRdb kept only the in-frame ones, dropping some. Altogether over 120,000 clones are present, approximately 80% being singletons, with the ten largest covering 3% to 3.5%. The sample taken for sequencing was peripheral blood. These receptors all stem from a woman older than 75 with acute or convalescent COVID-19.

J is TRBJ1-1 and V is TRBV5-8; possible D gene TRBD1, 5 bases. This CDR3 has 15 amino acids. Between the trimmed V and J ends, which lost 4 bases and 4 bases, there was a span of 17 bases. Germline CDR1 reads SGHTS; CDR2 reads YDEGEE. The CDR3 bases are TGTGCCAGCAGCCCAGTTTTGGGGCCGGTCACTGAAGCTTTCTTT. Encoded protein: CASSPVLGPVTEAFF.

This clone was seen a few times. The gene calls are TRBV6-4 and TRBJ2-3, with D possibly matching TRBD1 (5 bases). Trimming shortened V by 4 bases and J by 4 bases, and 15 bases separated the two germline ends. Germline assignment: CDR1 MRHNA and CDR2 SNTAGT. The CDR3 sequence is 15 residues long. CDR3 loop: CASSASAWGPDTQYF. The CDR3 DNA is TGTGCCAGCAGTGCCTCGGCATGGGGCCCAGATACGCAGTATTTT.

This clone was seen more than once but under ten times. V and J are TRBV15 and TRBJ2-7, with TRBD2 matching 9 bases. There are 16 residues in the CDR3. V shed 1 base and J 0 bases; nucleotides not matched to a gene: 4. The germline CDR1 and CDR2 sequences are LNHNV and YYDKDF (reference sequence). This CDR3 reads CATSRGGGGASYEQYF. DNA of the CDR3: TGTGCCACCAGCAGAGGTGGCGGGGGGGCCTCCTACGAGCAGTACTTC.

This chain links TRBV2 with TRBJ1-1, with TRBD1 as a possible D gene (6 bases). The CDR3 is made up of 14 amino acids. Per germline, CDR1 SNHLY and CDR2 FYNNEI. Deletions cut 4 bases from V and 4 bases from J, with 13 bases between. The CDR3, as DNA: TGTGCCAGCAGTGTATGGGGGCTGGGCACTGAAGCTTTCTTT. Translated: CASSVWGLGTEAFF.